One sample yielded the 30 T cell receptor beta chains listed below, sequenced in a study of T cells in localized non-small cell lung cancer (dated by TCRdb to between 2020 and 2021). Receptor libraries were prepared by the immunoSEQ multiplex PCR assay. The table comes from immuneACCESS by way of TCRdb, which keeps in-frame sequences with V and J called. Part of the clones is missing from these tables; in studies checked, under half for an unresolved V gene and the rest for unknown reasons. This sample gives 30,000 to 35,000 clones in total; roughly 93% of them show up just once. The ten largest clonotypes hold less than 8% of the sample. The sample consisted of peripheral blood, taken before any cancer treatment. These receptor sequences come from a female donor older than 55 with stage I lung adenocarcinoma.

The chain uses TRBV15 and TRBJ1-2; D may be TRBD1 (6 bases). In germline, CDR1 is LNHNV, CDR2 YYDKDF (reference sequence). Trimming cost V 3 bases and J 8 bases, with 13 bases left between them. The CDR3 runs 13 residues. CDR3 residues: CATSRQGIGGYTF. The CDR3 coding sequence is TGTGCCACCAGCAGGCAGGGGATAGGGGGCTACACCTTC.

CDR3 coding DNA: TGCAGCGTCTCCTTTTTAGACGAGCAGTACTTC. Residues: CSVSFLDEQYF. This chain uses TRBV29-1 with TRBJ2-7; D is unclear. The CDR3 runs to 11 residues. With 6 bases removed from V and 5 bases from J, the gap between germline ends came to 11 bases. Germline CDR1 and CDR2: SQVTM and ANQGSEA.

This chain joins TRBV6-5 and TRBJ1-1; D might be TRBD1 (6 bases). This CDR3 spans 14 amino acids. The V and J ends lost 4 bases and 3 bases respectively, with 12 bases between them. Germline V CDR1 and CDR2: MNHEY, SVGAGI. CDR3 residues: CASSFTRGYTEAFF. The CDR3, as DNA: TGTGCCAGCAGTTTCACGAGGGGGTACACTGAAGCTTTCTTT.

The J gene is TRBJ1-6, the V gene TRBV4-3, with D unclear. The CDR3 extends over 16 amino acids. Trimming took 0 bases from V and 7 from J, leaving 13 bases between them. CDR1 is LGHNA and CDR2 is YSLEER in the germline V gene. The DNA for the CDR3 is TGCGCCAGCAGCCAAGAGATGACCAGTTGGAATTCACCCCTCCACTTT. Translating gives CASSQEMTSWNSPLHF.

The genes are TRBV27 and TRBJ2-3; 14 nucleotides agree with TRBD2. This CDR3 region has 16 residues. Germline CDR1 is MNHEY and CDR2 is SMNVEV (reference sequence). V lost 5 bases and J lost 2; bases outside the gene matches: 3. The CDR3 sequence: CASSRLAGGSTDTQYF. DNA for the CDR3: TGTGCCAGCAGTCGACTAGCGGGAGGGTCCACAGATACGCAGTATTTT.

V usage is TRBV4-3 and J usage is TRBJ2-4; 10 bases fit TRBD2. The V and J ends lost 0 bases and 0 bases, in that order; junction bases with no gene match: 8. Per germline, CDR1 LGHNA and CDR2 YSLEER. This CDR3 is built from 19 residues. The CDR3 region is CASSQDRKLAGLAKNIQYF. For the CDR3, the DNA is TGCGCCAGCAGCCAAGACCGCAAACTAGCGGGGCTAGCCAAAAACATTCAGTACTTC.

The table lists this clone with a count of one. J is TRBJ2-1 and V is TRBV7-9, with TRBD2 identical over 10 bases. The CDR3 sequence is 15 residues long. J gave up 5 bases and V 7 bases, and 8 bases lay outside the gene matches. Germline assignment: CDR1 SEHNR and CDR2 FQNEAQ (reference sequence). Here the CDR3 DNA reads TGTGCCAGCAAACTAGCGGGATCCTCTAACAATGAGCAGTTCTTC. Translated, it gives CASKLAGSSNNEQFF.

The chain combines TRBV5-1 with TRBJ1-4; 8 bases map to TRBD1. V lost 3 bases, J lost 8 bases, and 6 bases stayed unmatched. CDR3 length: 14 residues. CDR1 is SGHRS, CDR2 YFSETQ, per germline. As DNA, the CDR3 is TGCGCCAGCAGCTCCGGGACAGGAGGCGAAAAACTGTTTTTT. Encoded protein: CASSSGTGGEKLFF.

The gene calls are TRBV19 and TRBJ1-2; D perhaps matches TRBD1 (5 bases). CDR3 length equals 14 residues. Per germline, CDR1 LNHDA and CDR2 SQIVND (reference sequence). V shed 3 bases and J shed 7 bases, with 15 bases lying between them. For the CDR3, the DNA is TGTGCCAGTAGTATGGTGTCCGGGACGGGTGGCTACACCTTC. As protein: CASSMVSGTGGYTF.

The V call is TRBV9, the J call TRBJ2-2; D uncertain. Germline CDR1 and CDR2: SGDLS and YYNGEE. The CDR3 loop spans 15 amino acids. V was cut by 6 bases and J by 4 bases, with 16 bases left in between. The CDR3 region is CASTPFSRSTGELFF. CDR3 bases: TGTGCCAGCACCCCCTTCAGTAGAAGCACCGGGGAGCTGTTTTTT.

The chain combines TRBV10-1 with TRBJ2-5; D remains unclear. Trimming removed 0 bases at V and 6 bases at J, with 14 bases between. Per the germline V gene, CDR1 is WNHNN and CDR2 is SYGVQD (reference sequence). This CDR3 spans 15 amino acids. CDR3 in DNA: TGCGCCAGCAGTGAGTCACAGACCCTACAACAGACCCAGTACTTC. This codes for CASSESQTLQQTQYF.

This rearrangement joins TRBV28 to TRBJ2-1; D perhaps matches TRBD2 (5 bases). Germline V CDR1 and CDR2: MDHEN, SYDVKM. V was trimmed by 6 bases and J by 6 bases, leaving 12 bases between them. CDR3 length: 13 amino acids. The CDR3 coding sequence is TGTGCCAGCAGCTCGGACTCGGCCAATGAGCAGTTCTTC. This translates into CASSSDSANEQFF.

This clone was seen a single time. The genes are TRBV6-1 and TRBJ2-7, with 8 bases that match TRBD1. Germline assignment: CDR1 MNHNS and CDR2 SASEGT. J was trimmed by 10 bases and V by 7 bases; bases with no gene match: 6. The CDR3 sequence is 11 residues long. Here the CDR3 reads CASNYRGYQYF. CDR3 DNA: TGTGCCAGCAATTACAGGGGGTATCAGTACTTC.

The chain is built from TRBV5-8 and TRBJ2-5; D not certain. This CDR3 is 16 amino acids long. Trimming took off 0 bases at V and 4 bases at J, with 16 bases between the two ends. Germline CDR1 is SGHTS and CDR2 is YDEGEE. The CDR3 DNA is TGTGCCAGCAGCTTGGAGGTGGGCGCGGTGGGAGAGACCCAGTACTTC. Its protein product is CASSLEVGAVGETQYF. The full variable domain, its missing parts supplied by reference TRBV5-8 and TRBJ2-5, is EAGVTQSPTHLIKTRGQQATLRCSPISGHTSVYWYQQALGLGLQFLLWYDEGEERNRGNFPPRFSGRQFPNYSSELNVNALELEDSALYLCASSLEVGAVGETQYFGPGTRLLVL.

The chain is built from TRBV2 and TRBJ2-7; 7 bases agree with TRBD1. The V gene's germline CDR1 is SNHLY and CDR2 FYNNEI. There are 14 residues in the CDR3. After removal of 9 bases from V and 1 base from J, the junction contained 9 bases not matched to a gene. The CDR3 sequence: CARSQRDRSYEQYF. Written as DNA, the CDR3 is TGTGCCAGGAGCCAGAGGGACAGATCCTACGAGCAGTACTTC.

The rearrangement joins TRBV4-3 to TRBJ2-5; TRBD2 aligns across 8 bases. The CDR3 consists of 18 residues. The V gene end was trimmed by 0 bases and the J gene end by 5 bases; junction bases not matched to a gene: 14. From germline, CDR1 is LGHNA and CDR2 YSLEER. Here the CDR3 reads CASSQEWRIAGTRETQYF. The CDR3 DNA follows: TGCGCCAGCAGCCAAGAGTGGAGGATAGCGGGAACGAGGGAGACCCAGTACTTC.

The chain combines TRBV4-1 with TRBJ1-4, with D perhaps matching TRBD1 (5 bases). The CDR3 contains 15 residues. V dropped 1 base and J dropped 4 bases, with 10 bases sitting between them. The germline V gene encodes CDR1 MGHRA and CDR2 YSYEKL. DNA of the CDR3: TGCGCCAGCAGCCAAGGGGACCGTCTTAATGAAAAACTGTTTTTT. It is translated as CASSQGDRLNEKLFF.

The CDR3 spells CASSPRLLAAQETQYF. In DNA form, the CDR3 reads TGTGCCAGCAGCCCCCGTTTACTAGCGGCACAAGAGACCCAGTACTTC. The chain has TRBV5-4 and TRBJ2-5, with 8 nucleotides matching TRBD2. CDR1 and CDR2 (germline): SGHNT, YYREEE (reference sequence). The CDR3 extends over 16 amino acids. V dropped 4 bases and J dropped 2; count of bases not matched to a gene: 10.

This chain links TRBV30 with TRBJ1-5, with unresolved D. CDR3 size: 13 residues. Trimming left V 2 bases short and J 7 bases short, with 12 bases between. Germline assignment: CDR1 GTSNPN and CDR2 SVGIG (reference sequence). CDR3 nucleotide sequence: TGTGCCTGGAGTTTAGCCGCTGGGCAGCCCCAGCATTTT. Translating it yields CAWSLAAGQPQHF.

This clone was seen just once. The chain carries TRBV6-5 and TRBJ2-5; TRBD1 matches 7 bases. The CDR3 is 16 residues long. The germline gives CDR1 MNHEY, CDR2 SVGAGI. V gave up 2 bases and J gave up 3 bases; unmatched junction bases: 9. This chain's CDR3 is CASSYVGQQTKETQYF. The CDR3 region has the DNA TGTGCCAGCAGTTACGTGGGACAGCAAACTAAAGAGACCCAGTACTTC.

This rearrangement joins TRBV9 to TRBJ1-1, with D possibly TRBD1 on 6 matching bases. Germline V gene lookup returns CDR1 SGDLS and CDR2 YYNGEE. The V end lost 0 bases, the J end lost 5 bases, and 14 bases lay between the germline ends. The CDR3 contains 15 residues. The CDR3 is CASSVGGGGGTEAFF. CDR3 coding DNA: TGTGCCAGCAGCGTAGGAGGCGGAGGGGGAACTGAAGCTTTCTTT.

A single count supports this clone. The chain couples TRBV2 to TRBJ1-5, with 7 bases lining up with TRBD1. The CDR3 consists of 15 residues. V was clipped by 6 bases and J by 9 bases; unmatched bases: 14. The germline V gene has CDR1 SNHLY and CDR2 FYNNEI. The CDR3 protein is CASRLTDRVTAPQHF. The CDR3 coding sequence is TGTGCCAGCAGGCTAACCGACAGGGTAACGGCGCCCCAGCATTTT.

The chain carries TRBV27 and TRBJ1-2; 8 positions match TRBD1. Germline-derived CDR1 and CDR2 are MNHEY and SMNVEV (reference sequence). CDR3 length: 15 residues. The V segment lost 5 bases and the J segment 0 bases; nucleotides outside the gene matches: 5. This CDR3 reads CASSPSDRANYGYTF. The CDR3 DNA follows: TGTGCCAGCAGTCCCTCGGACAGGGCTAACTATGGCTACACCTTC.

This chain joins TRBV9 and TRBJ1-2, with TRBD1 matching 7 bases. Germline V CDR1 and CDR2: SGDLS, YYNGEE. CDR3 length: 18 amino acids. After removal of 0 bases from V and 8 bases from J, the junction contained 19 bases not matched to a gene. CDR3: CASSVGDRDSLLGSGYTF. CDR3 coding DNA: TGTGCCAGCAGCGTAGGGGACCGGGACAGCCTACTAGGCTCCGGCTACACCTTC.

This chain uses TRBV27 with TRBJ2-3, with TRBD2 identical over 9 bases. The germline V gene has CDR1 MNHEY and CDR2 SMNVEV (reference sequence). The CDR3 covers 15 residues. V gave up 7 bases and J gave up 6 bases; unmatched junction bases: 11. CDR3 DNA: TGTGCCAGCAAACCCTCTCGCCTAGCGGGGGATACGCAGTATTTT. Residues: CASKPSRLAGDTQYF.

The chain links TRBV10-3 to TRBJ1-1; the match to TRBD1 covers 10 bases. Germline CDR1 ENHRY, CDR2 SYGVKD. The CDR3 loop spans 15 amino acids. V was clipped by 2 bases and J by 1 base; unmatched bases: 1. In DNA, the CDR3 is TGTGCCATCAGTGAGGGGACAGGGGAGAACACTGAAGCTTTCTTT. Translated: CAISEGTGENTEAFF.

The chain recombines TRBV6-5 with TRBJ1-1; 7 nucleotides agree with TRBD1. After removal of 5 bases from V and 4 bases from J, the junction contained 10 bases not matched to a gene. The CDR3 totals 15 residues. Germline V lookup: CDR1 MNHEY, CDR2 SVGAGI. This CDR3 is CASSVSGTAATEAFF. The CDR3 DNA sequence: TGTGCCAGCAGTGTCTCCGGGACAGCGGCCACTGAAGCTTTCTTT.

This chain links TRBV30 with TRBJ2-2, with a tentative D call TRBD2 (5 bases). Per germline, CDR1 GTSNPN and CDR2 SVGIG (reference sequence). This CDR3 has 11 amino acids. Trimming stripped 5 bases from V and 5 bases from J, with 6 bases between. The CDR3 bases are TGTGCCTGGGCGGGTACCGGGGAGCTGTTTTTT. It encodes CAWAGTGELFF.

The V gene is TRBV10-3, the J gene TRBJ2-3; TRBD2 matches at 12 bases. The CDR3 spans 16 residues. The V gene's germline CDR1 is ENHRY and CDR2 SYGVKD. Germline trimming cut 7 bases from V and 2 bases from J; bases unmatched to any gene: 7. CDR3 sequence: CAIKGLAGGSTDTQYF. DNA of the CDR3: TGTGCCATCAAGGGACTAGCGGGCGGTTCCACAGATACGCAGTATTTT.

The chain uses TRBV23-1 and TRBJ2-1; D ambiguous. TRBV23-1 carries the ORF label, with uncertain function. This CDR3 is 11 amino acids long. Trimming cost V 5 bases and J 6 bases, with 5 bases left between them. The CDR3 here is CASSLCNEQFF. DNA for the CDR3: TGCGCCAGCAGTTTGTGCAATGAGCAGTTCTTC.